The 16 T cell receptor beta chains given below trace back to one sample, sequenced in a study of cytomegalovirus exposure and HLA in healthy donors. It was with 60 Vbeta and 13 Jbeta primers that the PCR ran. Sequencing used immunoSEQ multiplex PCR; TCRdb keeps in-frame clones, though not all of them. The sample carries around 100,000 clones, approximately 67% recorded once. Input material: PBMCs. Receptor source: a man between 18 and 29 years old in good health and CMV-seropositive.

V usage is TRBV7-3 and J usage is TRBJ1-1; maybe TRBD1 (5 bases). Per the germline V gene, CDR1 is SGHTA and CDR2 is FQGTGA. The CDR3 has 14 amino acids. V lost 2 bases to trimming and J lost 1 base, with 8 bases between them. The CDR3 loop reads CASSLGAQNTEAFF. In DNA form, the CDR3 reads TGTGCCAGCAGCTTAGGGGCCCAGAACACTGAAGCTTTCTTT.

Only a few counts were recorded for this clone. The J gene is TRBJ1-2, the V gene TRBV6-6; 10 bases match TRBD1. V lost 8 bases and J lost 6; bases outside the gene matches: 3. CDR3 length equals 12 residues. Germline values: CDR1 MNHNY, CDR2 SVGAGI (reference sequence). In nucleotides, the CDR3 is TGTGCCAGCGTAGACAGGGGGCATGGCTACACCTTC. Encoded protein: CASVDRGHGYTF.

The chain joins TRBV4-2 to TRBJ2-1; no reliable D call. This CDR3 is built from 13 residues. Germline loops: CDR1 LGHNA, CDR2 YNFKEQ. Trimming took off 5 bases at V and 8 bases at J, with 13 bases between the two ends. The CDR3 protein is CASSSRSPHEQFF. In DNA, the CDR3 is TGTGCCAGCAGCTCCCGGAGCCCCCATGAGCAGTTCTTC.

A few counts support this clone. V gene TRBV10-1 combines with J gene TRBJ1-2, with D maybe TRBD1 (5 bases). The CDR3 length is 13 residues. The V gene lost 7 bases and the J gene lost 4 bases, with 13 bases spanning the gap. Germline loops: CDR1 WNHNN, CDR2 SYGVQD (reference sequence). This CDR3 reads CASTTQVSYGYTF. CDR3 nucleotides: TGCGCCAGCACCACACAGGTTAGCTATGGCTACACCTTC.

The CDR3 DNA sequence: TGTGCCACCAGCAGAGATCCTGGGGGGGTGATTTACTTC. Amino acid sequence: CATSRDPGGVIYF. The V call is TRBV15, the J call TRBJ2-4; 7 nucleotides match TRBD2. The V gene's germline CDR1 is LNHNV and CDR2 YYDKDF (reference sequence). With V trimmed by 0 bases and J by 16 bases, 9 bases remained unmatched. This CDR3 spans 13 amino acids. The variable domain in full, completed from reference TRBV15 and TRBJ2-4, reads DAMVIQNPRYQVTQFGKPVTLSCSQTLNHNVMYWYQQKSSQAPKLLFHYYDKDFNNEADTPDNFQSRRPNTSFCFLDIRSPGLGDTAMYLCATSRDPGGVIYFGAGTRLSVL.

CDR3 loop: CASSLGPPSYGNTIYF. Here the CDR3 DNA reads TGTGCCAGCAGTTTAGGCCCCCCTAGCTACGGAAACACCATATATTTT. The gene calls are TRBV28 and TRBJ1-3, with D hard to call. The V end lost 2 bases, the J end lost 4 bases, and 15 bases lay between the germline ends. From germline, CDR1 is MDHEN and CDR2 SYDVKM. CDR3 length: 16 amino acids.

This clone has a handful of counts. The rearrangement uses TRBV7-9 and TRBJ2-1; 11 bases agree with TRBD2. The germline V gene has CDR1 SEHNR and CDR2 FQNEAQ (reference sequence). The CDR3 contains 15 residues. The ends lost 5 bases at V and 7 bases at J; junction bases unmatched: 7. The CDR3 spells CASSPLAGVGNEQFF. The CDR3 DNA sequence: TGTGCCAGCAGCCCACTAGCGGGGGTGGGGAATGAGCAGTTCTTC.

The chain couples TRBV29-1 to TRBJ2-5; 7 bases match TRBD2. In germline, CDR1 is SQVTM, CDR2 ANQGSEA. The CDR3 runs 17 residues. With V trimmed by 4 bases and J by 5 bases, 19 bases remained unmatched. As DNA, the CDR3 is TGCAGCGTTGGGGCCCTCGGGGGTAGCGGGCCACCGGAGACCCAGTACTTC. Its protein is CSVGALGGSGPPETQYF.

The chain joins TRBV14 to TRBJ2-7, with D tentatively TRBD1 (6 bases). This CDR3 is 13 amino acids long. CDR1 SGHDN and CDR2 FVKESK come from the germline V gene. Trimming shortened V by 1 base and J by 12 bases, and 16 bases separated the two germline ends. The CDR3 DNA reads TGTGCCAGCAGCCAAGTCATGGCAGGGGCTATGTACGTC. As protein: CASSQVMAGAMYV.

This clone turned up a few times. The rearrangement uses TRBV27 and TRBJ2-1; D call uncertain. From germline, CDR1 is MNHEY and CDR2 SMNVEV (reference sequence). The CDR3 has 14 amino acids. Trimming removed 2 bases at V and 11 bases at J, with 16 bases between. In DNA form, the CDR3 reads TGTGCCAGCAGTTTACCCGGCTACTACTACCAGCAGTTCTTC. Protein product: CASSLPGYYYQQFF.

The CDR3 sequence: CASSSPGTTPGELFF. As DNA, the CDR3 is TGCGCCAGCAGCTCCCCCGGGACTACCCCCGGGGAGCTGTTTTTT. The V gene is TRBV5-1, the J gene TRBJ2-2; 7 positions match TRBD2. The CDR3 has 15 amino acids. CDR1 is SGHRS, CDR2 YFSETQ, per germline. Losses at the gene ends were 3 bases for V and 6 bases for J; bases not matched to a gene: 8.

In this sample, this clone turned up a few times. This chain uses TRBV10-3 with TRBJ2-7; weak D call: TRBD2 (6 bases). Trimming removed 10 bases from V and 1 base from J, with 14 bases in between. CDR1 is ENHRY, CDR2 SYGVKD, per germline. The CDR3 is 13 amino acids. The chain's CDR3 is CATQAAGSYEQYV. In DNA, the CDR3 is TGTGCCACCCAGGCGGCGGGGTCCTACGAGCAGTACGTC.

This clone was observed a handful of times. This rearrangement joins TRBV5-1 to TRBJ2-7; D is unclear. The CDR3 length is 14 residues. Per the germline V gene, CDR1 is SGHRS and CDR2 is YFSETQ. Deletions cut 0 bases from V and 3 bases from J, with 10 bases between. The CDR3 reads CASSLEFTYYEQYF. The DNA for the CDR3 is TGCGCCAGCAGCTTGGAGTTTACCTACTACGAGCAGTACTTC. The variable domain in full, with the rest retrieved from reference TRBV5-1 and TRBJ2-7, is KAGVTQTPRYLIKTRGQQVTLSCSPISGHRSVSWYQQTPGQGLQFLFEYFSETQRNKGNFPGRFSGRQFSNSRSEMNVSTLELGDSALYLCASSLEFTYYEQYFGPGTRLTVT.

The rearrangement joins TRBV7-2 to TRBJ1-2, with 7 bases that match TRBD1. This CDR3 is built from 15 residues. The V segment lost 5 bases and the J segment 4 bases; nucleotides outside the gene matches: 10. Germline lookup yields CDR1 SGHTA and CDR2 FQGNSA. The CDR3 DNA follows: TGTGCCAGCAGCCCGGCCGCTGGACAGGTCTATGGCTACACCTTC. Translating it yields CASSPAAGQVYGYTF.

In the case of this clone: A junction end diverges from the germline sequence, so it may reflect a read error. This rearrangement joins TRBV20-1 to TRBJ1-2; 7 bases match TRBD1. The CDR3 is made up of 9 amino acids. Germline values: CDR1 DFQATT, CDR2 SNEGSKA (reference sequence). In DNA, the CDR3 is TGCAGTGCCCCCGGGACAGCAGCCTTC. The encoded protein is CSAPGTAAF.

The V and J genes are TRBV15 and TRBJ1-4, with D perhaps TRBD1 (6 bases). V shed 4 bases and J shed 10 bases, with 13 bases lying between them. The CDR3 extends over 13 amino acids. Germline assignment: CDR1 LNHNV and CDR2 YYDKDF (reference sequence). CDR3 sequence: CATSTKGVGKLFF. CDR3 DNA: TGTGCCACCAGCACGAAGGGGGTGGGAAAACTGTTTTTT.